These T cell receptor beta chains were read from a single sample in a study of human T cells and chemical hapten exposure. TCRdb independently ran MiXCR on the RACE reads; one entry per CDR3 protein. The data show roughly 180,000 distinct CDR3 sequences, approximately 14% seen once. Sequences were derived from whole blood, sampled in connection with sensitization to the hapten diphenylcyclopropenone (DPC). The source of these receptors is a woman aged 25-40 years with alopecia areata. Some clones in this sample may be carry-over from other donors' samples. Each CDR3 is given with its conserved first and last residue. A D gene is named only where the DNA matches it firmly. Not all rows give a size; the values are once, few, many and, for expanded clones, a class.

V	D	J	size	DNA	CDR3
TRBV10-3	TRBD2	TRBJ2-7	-	TGTGCCTCTCTAGCGGGAGGCGGCGAGCAGTACTTC	CASLAGGGEQYF
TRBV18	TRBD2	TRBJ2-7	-	TGTGCCAGCTCACCCCTCCAAGGAACTAGCGGGAGTGGCGAGCAGTACTTC	CASSPLQGTSGSGEQYF
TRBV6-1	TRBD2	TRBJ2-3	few	TGTGCCACAGAGGCCCTAGCGGGGGGGACATTCGGCACAGATACGCAGTATTTT	CATEALAGGTFGTDTQYF
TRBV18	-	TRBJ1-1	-	TGTGCCAGCTCACCACAGATGGACGGAAACACTGAAGCTTTCTTT	CASSPQMDGNTEAFF
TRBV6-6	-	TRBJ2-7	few	TGTGCCAGCAGTTACTCGGACAAACCGGAACACTTC	CASSYSDKPEHF
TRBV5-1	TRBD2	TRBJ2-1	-	TGCGCCAGCACCCCGGGACTAGCGTTCTACAATGAGCAGTTCTTC	CASTPGLAFYNEQFF
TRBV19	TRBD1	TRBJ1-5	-	TGTGCCAGCAATCATTACGGGACAGGGAATCAGCCCCAGCATTTT	CASNHYGTGNQPQHF
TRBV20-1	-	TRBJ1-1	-	TGCAGTGCTAGAGACGAGAGTGACACTGAAGCTTTCTTT	CSARDESDTEAFF
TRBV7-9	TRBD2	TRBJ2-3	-	TGTGCCAGCACCCAGACGGGAGGCGGCACAGATACGCAGTATTTT	CASTQTGGGTDTQYF
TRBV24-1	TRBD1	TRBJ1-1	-	TGTGCCACGGGACAGGGGGACACTGAAGCTTTCTTT	CATGQGDTEAFF
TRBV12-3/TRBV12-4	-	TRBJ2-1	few	TGTGCCAGCAGTACTATGAGCGGCAATGAGCAGTTCTTC	CASSTMSGNEQFF
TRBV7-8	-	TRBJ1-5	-	TGTGCCAGCAGCTTAGGTCAGCTTAGAGGGAATCAGCCCCAGCATTTT	CASSLGQLRGNQPQHF
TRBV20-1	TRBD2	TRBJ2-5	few	TGCAGTGCTAGAGTTTTGCGGGAGTCTCCCCAAGAGACCCAGTACTTC	CSARVLRESPQETQYF
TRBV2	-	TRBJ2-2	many	TGTGCCAGCAGTGCTACACGCGCGAACACCGGGGAGCTGTTTTTT	CASSATRANTGELFF
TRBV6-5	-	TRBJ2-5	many	TGTGCCAGCAGAACACAGATTGGGGAGACCCAGTACTTC	CASRTQIGETQYF
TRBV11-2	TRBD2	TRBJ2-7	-	TGTGCCAGCAGCGGACGGGACTACCCCGGGGACGAGCAGTACTTC	CASSGRDYPGDEQYF
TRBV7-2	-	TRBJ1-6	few	TGTGCCAGCAGCTCAAGCGGGGATGGGGTTCCACCCCTCCACTTT	CASSSSGDGVPPLHF
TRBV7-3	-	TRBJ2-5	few	TGTGCCAGCAGCTTGTCCCGTAGCGGTGGGCGAGAGACCCAGTACTTC	CASSLSRSGGRETQYF
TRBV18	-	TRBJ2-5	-	TGTGCCAGCCCTACTAGCATTCGTCAAGAGACCCAGTACTTC	CASPTSIRQETQYF
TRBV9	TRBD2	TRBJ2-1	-	TGTGCCAGCACCTCTAGCGGGAGTATAAATGAGCAGTTCTTC	CASTSSGSINEQFF
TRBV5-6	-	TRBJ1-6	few	TGTGCCAGCAGCCCGTTCGGACAGAGTCTCAATTCACCCCTCCACTTT	CASSPFGQSLNSPLHF
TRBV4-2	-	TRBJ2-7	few	TGTGCCAGCAGCCTAGTACAGGCTAATTCCTACGAGCAGTACTTC	CASSLVQANSYEQYF
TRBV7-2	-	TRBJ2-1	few	TGTGCCAGCAGCTTCGGGGGCCGCAATGAGCAGTTCTTC	CASSFGGRNEQFF
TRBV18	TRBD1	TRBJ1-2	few	TGTGCCAGCTCACTTGGGACAGGGGGCGCTTATGGCTACACCTTC	CASSLGTGGAYGYTF
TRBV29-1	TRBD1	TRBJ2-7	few	TGCAGCGTGGGCCCCGGGACAGGGAGGCCCTACGAGCAGTACTTC	CSVGPGTGRPYEQYF
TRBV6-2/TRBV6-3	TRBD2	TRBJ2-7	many	TGTGCCAGCAGTCCACCGGGGGGAACAAGTCGTTACGAGCAGTACTTC	CASSPPGGTSRYEQYF
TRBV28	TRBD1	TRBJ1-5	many	TGTGCCACCGCTCGGGACAGTAATCAGCCCCAGCATTTT	CATARDSNQPQHF
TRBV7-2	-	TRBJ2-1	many	TGTGCCAGCAGCTTAGCTTTTGGGGAAGAGCAGTTCTTC	CASSLAFGEEQFF
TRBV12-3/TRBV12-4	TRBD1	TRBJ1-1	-	TGTGCCAGCAGTACGACAGGGGGCATTGTAGCTTTCTTT	CASSTTGGIVAFF
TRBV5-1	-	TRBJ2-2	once	TGCACCAGCAGCTTCGGCAATCCGAACACCGGGGAGCTGTTTTTT	CTSSFGNPNTGELFF
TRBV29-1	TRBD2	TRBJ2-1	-	TGCAGCGCAGAGGGACTAGCGGGTCTACTCTTGGAGAATGAGCAGTTCTTC	CSAEGLAGLLLENEQFF
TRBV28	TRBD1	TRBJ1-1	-	TGTGCCAGCAGGTCCCCGGGGACAGGGACCGAAGCTTTCTTT	CASRSPGTGTEAFF
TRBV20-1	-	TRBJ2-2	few	TGCAGTGCTAGACCTTTCAACACCGGGGAGCTGTTTTTT	CSARPFNTGELFF
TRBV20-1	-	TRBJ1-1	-	TGCAGTGCTATGCAGGGAAGAACTGAAGCTTTCTTT	CSAMQGRTEAFF
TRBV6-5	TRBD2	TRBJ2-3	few	TGTGCCAGCAGTTACCGGGGGGAGGGGAGCACAGATACGCAGTATTTT	CASSYRGEGSTDTQYF
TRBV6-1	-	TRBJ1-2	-	TGTGCCAGCAGCAGGGAGGGCTATGGCTACACCTTC	CASSREGYGYTF
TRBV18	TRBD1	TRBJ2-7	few	TGTGCCAGCTCACCACGGGACAGTAACGAGCAGTACTTC	CASSPRDSNEQYF
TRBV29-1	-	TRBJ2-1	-	TGCAGCGTGAGGGGCACCTACAATGAGCAGTTCTTC	CSVRGTYNEQFF
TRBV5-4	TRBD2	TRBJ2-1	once	TGTGCCAGCAGCCCGGTTAACCTAGCGGGGAGCTCCTACAATGAGCAGTTCTTC	CASSPVNLAGSSYNEQFF
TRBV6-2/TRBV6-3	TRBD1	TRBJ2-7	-	TGTGCCAGCAGTTACCCCAGCCTGACAGGGGAAAGCTACGAGCAGTACTTC	CASSYPSLTGESYEQYF
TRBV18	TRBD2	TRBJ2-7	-	TGTGCCAGCTCACCACCGGTACTAGCGGGGTTCAACGAGCAGTACTTC	CASSPPVLAGFNEQYF
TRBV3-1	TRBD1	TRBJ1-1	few	TGTGCCAGCACCGCCGTGGGGACAGGGGGCCCGAACACTGAAGCTTTCTTT	CASTAVGTGGPNTEAFF
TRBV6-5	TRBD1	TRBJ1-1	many	TGTGCCAGCAGGAAACAGGGGTGGGAGAACACTGAAGCTTTCTTT	CASRKQGWENTEAFF
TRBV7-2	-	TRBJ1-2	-	TGTGCCAGCAGCTTTACGACGGGCGACTATGGCTACACCTTC	CASSFTTGDYGYTF
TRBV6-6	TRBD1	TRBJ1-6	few	TGTGCCAGCAGTTTCCGCACAGGGGGTAATTCACCCCTCCACTTT	CASSFRTGGNSPLHF
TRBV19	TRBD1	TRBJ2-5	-	TGTGCGACGCAGGGGGCTGAGGCAGAGACCCAGTACTTC	CATQGAEAETQYF
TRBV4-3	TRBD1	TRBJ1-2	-	TGCGCCAGCAGCCCGACCGGGGACAGGGGAAACTATGGCTACACCTTC	CASSPTGDRGNYGYTF
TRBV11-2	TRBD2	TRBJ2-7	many	TGTGCCAGCAGCTTAGCCGGGACTAGCGGCGACGAGCAGTACTTC	CASSLAGTSGDEQYF
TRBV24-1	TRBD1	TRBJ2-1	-	TGTGCCACCAGTGAGCGGACAGGGGGTTACAATGAGCAGTTCTTC	CATSERTGGYNEQFF
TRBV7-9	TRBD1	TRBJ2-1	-	TGTGCCAGCAGCTTAGGCCCCCGGGACAGCAGCAATGAGCAGTTCTTC	CASSLGPRDSSNEQFF
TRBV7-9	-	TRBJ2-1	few	TGTGCCAGCAGCTTCAGGGGGCTGCGCGGGAGGGCTACCTACAATGAGCAGTTCTTC	CASSFRGLRGRATYNEQFF